This is a list of T cell receptor beta chains from one sample in a study of OX40 agonist ivuxolimab in advanced cancers. The repertoire was sequenced with immunoSEQ multiplex PCR; TCRdb's copy has only in-frame clones and lacks some. The sample lists fewer than 50,000 clones; about 92% were seen once. The input for sequencing was CD4+ or CD8+ T cells sorted from blood, taken in a trial of the OX40 agonist ivuxolimab. Receptors were obtained from an adult with an advanced solid tumor such as melanoma, head and neck, liver or kidney cancer. CDR3s include the opening cysteine and the closing phenylalanine or tryptophan. A D gene is named only where the DNA matches it firmly. Size is stated for part of the rows, as once, few or many counts, or as a class when the clone is expanded.

V,J,D,size,CDR3,DNA
TRBV9,TRBJ2-6,-,-,CASGRGQSNRANVLTF,TGTGCCAGCGGGAGGGGACAGTCTAATCGGGCCAACGTCCTGACTTTC
TRBV13,TRBJ2-1,TRBD2,-,CASSPGTRPGNEQFF,TGTGCCAGCAGCCCCGGGACTAGACCCGGGAATGAGCAGTTCTTC
TRBV7-3,TRBJ2-1,TRBD2,once,CASSLTSGRANEQFF,TGTGCCAGCAGCTTAACTAGCGGGAGGGCGAATGAGCAGTTCTTC
TRBV4-1,TRBJ2-3,-,-,CASSQVQDTQYF,TGCGCCAGCAGCCAAGTACAGGATACGCAGTATTTT
TRBV7-9,TRBJ1-1,-,once,CASSLNTEAFF,TGTGCCAGCAGCCTCAACACTGAAGCTTTCTTT
TRBV15,TRBJ1-5,-,-,CATSARMEVSNNQPQHF,TGTGCCACCAGCGCCCGAATGGAGGTTTCGAACAATCAGCCCCAGCATTTT
TRBV5-1,TRBJ1-1,-,-,CASSLGTNTEAFF,TGCGCCAGCAGCTTGGGCACGAACACTGAAGCTTTCTTT
TRBV7-9,TRBJ2-3,-,-,CASSPLPDTQYF,TGTGCCAGCAGTCCACTACCAGATACGCAGTATTTT
TRBV6-1,TRBJ1-6,TRBD1,-,CASSEGGTGSYNSPLHF,TGTGCCAGCAGTGAAGGGGGGACAGGGTCCTATAATTCACCCCTCCACTTT
TRBV2,TRBJ2-7,TRBD2,-,CASSENVGGRVEQYF,TGTGCCAGCAGTGAAAACGTCGGCGGGAGAGTCGAGCAGTACTTC
TRBV11-2,TRBJ2-1,TRBD2,-,CASSFLLAGGFDEQFF,TGTGCCAGCAGCTTCCTACTAGCGGGAGGTTTCGATGAGCAGTTCTTC